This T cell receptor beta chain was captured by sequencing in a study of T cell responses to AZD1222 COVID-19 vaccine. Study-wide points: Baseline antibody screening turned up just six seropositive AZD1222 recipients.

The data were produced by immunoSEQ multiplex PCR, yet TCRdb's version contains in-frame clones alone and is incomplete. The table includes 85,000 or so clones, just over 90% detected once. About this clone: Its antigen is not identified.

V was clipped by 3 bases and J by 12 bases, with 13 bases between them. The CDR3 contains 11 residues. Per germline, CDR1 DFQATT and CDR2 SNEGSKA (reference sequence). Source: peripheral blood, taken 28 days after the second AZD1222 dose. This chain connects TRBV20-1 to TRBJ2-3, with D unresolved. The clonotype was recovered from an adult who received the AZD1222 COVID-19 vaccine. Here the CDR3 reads CSARDLDRQYF. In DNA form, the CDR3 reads TGCAGTGCTAGGGACCTGGACCGCCAGTATTTT.